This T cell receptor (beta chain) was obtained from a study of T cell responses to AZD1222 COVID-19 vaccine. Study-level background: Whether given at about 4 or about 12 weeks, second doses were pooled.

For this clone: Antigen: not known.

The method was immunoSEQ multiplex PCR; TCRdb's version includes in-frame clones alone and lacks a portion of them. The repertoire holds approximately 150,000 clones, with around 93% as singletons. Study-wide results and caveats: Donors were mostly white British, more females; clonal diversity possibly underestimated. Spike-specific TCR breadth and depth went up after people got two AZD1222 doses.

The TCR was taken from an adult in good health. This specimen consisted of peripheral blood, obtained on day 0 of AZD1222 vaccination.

The CDR3: CASSPQQDTQYF. The CDR3 DNA reads TGTGCCAGCTCACCACAACAAGATACGCAGTATTTT. V is TRBV18 and J is TRBJ2-3; unclear D gene. CDR1 is KGHSH and CDR2 is LQKENI in the germline V gene. The CDR3 length is 12 residues. V lost 1 base, J lost 5 bases, and 4 bases lay in between.